Shown below are 23 T cell receptor beta chains from a single sample sequenced in a study of blood T cell repertoires in COVID-19. Generated by immunoSEQ multiplex PCR, the TCRdb table keeps only in-frame clones and is missing some. Of approximately 98,000 clones listed, around 76% are singletons. The sequenced sample consisted of peripheral blood. The receptor set was obtained from a man aged 80 or over with acute or convalescent COVID-19.

The chain uses TRBV15 and TRBJ1-2; tentative D call: TRBD1 (6 bases). Trimming took 3 bases from V and 0 from J, leaving 11 bases between them. In germline, CDR1 is LNHNV, CDR2 YYDKDF (reference sequence). The CDR3 totals 15 residues. The CDR3, as DNA: TGTGCCACCAGCAGCGGCAGGGGTTCTAACTATGGCTACACCTTC. This gives the protein CATSSGRGSNYGYTF. Using reference TRBV15 and TRBJ1-2 for the parts outside the CDR3, the full variable domain is DAMVIQNPRYQVTQFGKPVTLSCSQTLNHNVMYWYQQKSSQAPKLLFHYYDKDFNNEADTPDNFQSRRPNTSFCFLDIRSPGLGDTAMYLCATSSGRGSNYGYTFGSGTRLTVV.

In this sample, this clone turned up a few times. The rearrangement joins TRBV27 to TRBJ2-7, with 7 bases that match TRBD2. The V and J ends lost 8 bases and 5 bases, in that order; junction bases with no gene match: 9. The CDR3 runs to 13 residues. CDR1 and CDR2 from the germline V gene are MNHEY and SMNVEV (reference sequence). CDR3: CASQGLVPNEQYF. CDR3 nucleotides: TGTGCCAGCCAAGGACTAGTCCCAAACGAGCAGTACTTC.

The table lists this clone with a few counts. This chain connects TRBV19 to TRBJ1-2, with D possibly matching TRBD1 (6 bases). Germline assignment: CDR1 LNHDA and CDR2 SQIVND (reference sequence). The CDR3 runs 14 residues. The germline V and J ends were trimmed by 7 bases and 0 bases, with 12 bases remaining between them. Written as DNA, the CDR3 is TGTGCCAGTAAAGACAGGAGAGCTAACTATGGCTACACCTTC. Its translation: CASKDRRANYGYTF.

The chain carries TRBV7-9 and TRBJ1-2; D might be TRBD1 (5 bases). Trimming stripped 0 bases from V and 10 bases from J, with 6 bases between. This CDR3 spans 11 amino acids. Germline lookup yields CDR1 SEHNR and CDR2 FQNEAQ (reference sequence). The CDR3 protein is CASSLARDYTF. CDR3 DNA sequence: TGTGCCAGCAGCTTAGCCAGGGACTACACCTTC.

The chain links TRBV13 to TRBJ1-4, with TRBD1 matching over 8 bases. V gave up 5 bases and J gave up 12 bases; unmatched junction bases: 8. Germline V gives CDR1 PRHDT, CDR2 FYEKMQ (reference sequence). The CDR3 is 13 amino acids. CDR3 in DNA: TGTGCCAGCAGCGTGGACAGGGCGAGGGAACTGTTTTTT. It encodes CASSVDRARELFF.

This chain joins TRBV28 and TRBJ1-6; D gene uncertain. CDR3 length: 13 amino acids. CDR1 is MDHEN, CDR2 SYDVKM, per germline. The CDR3, as DNA: TGTTTGGTGGCCCCGGGGAATAATTCACCCCTCCACTTT. Translation: CLVAPGNNSPLHF.

The chain recombines TRBV11-2 with TRBJ2-7; 7 bases are a match to TRBD2. This CDR3 is built from 16 residues. Unmatched junction bases numbered 11, after V lost 4 bases and J lost 2 bases. Germline-derived CDR1 and CDR2 are SGHAT and FQNNGV. The CDR3 DNA reads TGTGCCAGCAGCTCCCGGGGGGAGGACGGTACCTACGAGCAGTACTTC. As protein: CASSSRGEDGTYEQYF.

This clone has a handful of counts. The V call is TRBV9, the J call TRBJ2-3, with D possibly matching TRBD2 (7 bases). The CDR3 has 15 amino acids. V lost 2 bases and J lost 5, with 15 bases in between. Germline CDR1 and CDR2: SGDLS and YYNGEE. The DNA of the CDR3 is TGTGCCAGCAGCGTCAGAATGGGAGGGGGAGATACGCAGTATTTT. It yields the protein CASSVRMGGGDTQYF.

V is TRBV19 and J is TRBJ1-5, with 7 bases aligning to TRBD1. The CDR3 is 13 amino acids. From germline, CDR1 is LNHDA and CDR2 SQIVND (reference sequence). V lost 7 bases, J lost 7 bases, and 7 bases stayed unmatched. CDR3 in amino acids: CASTGRGKQPQHF. The CDR3 nucleotides read TGTGCCAGTACCGGCAGGGGGAAACAGCCCCAGCATTTT.

The J gene is TRBJ1-5, the V gene TRBV5-1, with no clear D. The CDR3 is 16 amino acids. The germline gives CDR1 SGHRS, CDR2 YFSETQ. The V gene lost 0 bases and the J gene lost 2 bases, with 12 bases spanning the gap. CDR3: CASSLDGGRGNQPQHF. The CDR3 nucleotides read TGCGCCAGCAGCTTGGACGGAGGTAGGGGCAATCAGCCCCAGCATTTT. Variable domain in full (rest from reference TRBV5-1 and TRBJ1-5): KAGVTQTPRYLIKTRGQQVTLSCSPISGHRSVSWYQQTPGQGLQFLFEYFSETQRNKGNFPGRFSGRQFSNSRSEMNVSTLELGDSALYLCASSLDGGRGNQPQHFGDGTRLSIL.

The V call is TRBV5-1, the J call TRBJ1-5; D possibly corresponds to TRBD1 (6 bases). From germline, CDR1 is SGHRS and CDR2 YFSETQ. V dropped 4 bases and J dropped 7 bases, with 15 bases sitting between them. This CDR3 spans 14 amino acids. CDR3 residues: CASSPFAGEQPQHF. CDR3 nucleotide sequence: TGCGCCAGCAGCCCCTTCGCAGGGGAGCAGCCCCAGCATTTT.

This sequence joins TRBV7-2 and TRBJ2-3; 12 bases match TRBD2. V lost 3 bases, J lost 0 bases, and 7 bases stayed unmatched. This CDR3 has 18 amino acids. From germline, CDR1 is SGHTA and CDR2 FQGNSA. The CDR3 DNA is TGTGCCAGCAGCTTCCTAGCGGGGGGGCCCCCTAGCACAGATACGCAGTATTTT. This encodes CASSFLAGGPPSTDTQYF.

The rearrangement joins TRBV5-8 to TRBJ2-3, with 9 positions matching TRBD2. From germline, CDR1 is SGHTS and CDR2 YDEGEE. V shed 0 bases, J shed 2 bases, and the junction held 4 bases outside the gene matches. CDR3 length: 16 residues. The CDR3 region is CASSLGASGDTDTQYF. CDR3 coding DNA: TGTGCCAGCAGCTTGGGGGCTAGCGGGGACACAGATACGCAGTATTTT.

The chain uses TRBV11-2 and TRBJ2-1, with 8 bases that match TRBD1. CDR3 length: 16 residues. Germline V lookup: CDR1 SGHAT, CDR2 FQNNGV. V shed 5 bases and J 7 bases; nucleotides not matched to a gene: 13. The DNA for the CDR3 is TGTGCCAGCAGCCCGGGGGACAGGTTGATTCATAATGAGCAGTTCTTC. Protein sequence: CASSPGDRLIHNEQFF.

V and J are TRBV7-2 and TRBJ2-7; TRBD1 matches 10 bases. CDR3 size: 15 residues. Germline V lookup: CDR1 SGHTA, CDR2 FQGNSA. The V and J ends lost 2 bases and 6 bases, in that order; junction bases with no gene match: 7. The CDR3 sequence: CASSLSGTGALEQYF. CDR3 DNA sequence: TGTGCCAGCAGCTTATCCGGGACAGGGGCCCTCGAGCAGTACTTC.

V is TRBV7-2 and J is TRBJ1-6, with 7 bases fitting TRBD1. Trimming took 8 bases from V and 10 from J; bases not matched to a gene: 8. This CDR3 is 13 amino acids long. Germline values: CDR1 SGHTA, CDR2 FQGNSA. The CDR3 nucleotides are TGTGCCAGCTGCCCCGGGACAGCATCACCCCTCCACTTT. This gives the protein CASCPGTASPLHF.

The chain has TRBV28 and TRBJ1-5, with 10 positions matching TRBD1. CDR1 is MDHEN and CDR2 is SYDVKM in the germline V gene. This CDR3 is built from 14 residues. J lost 7 bases, V lost 6 bases, and 6 bases had no gene match. This CDR3 is CASRMTGGRQPQHF. The CDR3 DNA follows: TGTGCCAGCAGAATGACAGGGGGCCGGCAGCCCCAGCATTTT.

The chain carries TRBV28 and TRBJ2-4; perhaps TRBD2 as D (7 bases). Trimming cost V 5 bases and J 0 bases, with 11 bases left between them. This CDR3 is 15 amino acids long. CDR1 is MDHEN and CDR2 is SYDVKM in the germline V gene. The CDR3 protein is CASSPRGGAKNIQYF. DNA for the CDR3: TGTGCCAGCAGTCCTAGGGGGGGAGCCAAAAACATTCAGTACTTC.

The sample holds one count of this clone. This chain uses TRBV4-3 with TRBJ1-1; maybe TRBD1 (6 bases). The CDR3 consists of 18 residues. Trimming cost V 0 bases and J 0 bases, with 17 bases left between them. Germline V gene data show CDR1 as LGHNA and CDR2 as YSLEER. DNA for the CDR3: TGCGCCAGCAGCCAAGATGGGGGGGGCGTAAGCATGAACACTGAAGCTTTCTTT. Amino acid sequence: CASSQDGGGVSMNTEAFF.

This chain connects TRBV11-2 to TRBJ2-1; 11 positions match TRBD2. J was trimmed by 5 bases and V by 6 bases; bases with no gene match: 6. CDR3 length equals 15 residues. The germline gives CDR1 SGHAT, CDR2 FQNNGV. The chain's CDR3 is CASRVAGGLHNEQFF. The CDR3 region has the DNA TGTGCCAGCAGAGTAGCGGGGGGGCTGCACAATGAGCAGTTCTTC.

The genes are TRBV19 and TRBJ1-2, with TRBD1 matching over 7 bases. Germline assignment: CDR1 LNHDA and CDR2 SQIVND (reference sequence). The CDR3 consists of 15 residues. With 5 bases clipped from V and 0 bases from J, the junction kept 6 bases outside the gene matches. For the CDR3, the DNA is TGTGCCAGTAGTTTAACAGGGGCTCCTAACTATGGCTACACCTTC. Encoded protein: CASSLTGAPNYGYTF.

This clone occurred a few times. This rearrangement joins TRBV7-2 to TRBJ2-2, with TRBD2 matching 13 bases. Germline V gives CDR1 SGHTA, CDR2 FQGNSA. CDR3 length: 15 residues. With 4 bases clipped from V and 6 bases from J, the junction kept 2 bases outside the gene matches. CDR3 sequence (DNA): TGTGCCAGCAGCTACGGACTAGCGGGAGCCGGGGAGCTGTTTTTT. Residues: CASSYGLAGAGELFF.

The CDR3 coding sequence is TGTGCCAGCAGCTTCAAACAGGGTAGATACGAGCAGTACTTC. It specifies CASSFKQGRYEQYF. The V call is TRBV5-8, the J call TRBJ2-7; tentative D call: TRBD1 (6 bases). The V end was cut by 2 bases, the J end by 4 bases, with 13 bases between. The V gene's germline CDR1 is SGHTS and CDR2 YDEGEE. The CDR3 is made up of 14 amino acids.